The 32 T cell receptor beta chains below come from one sample, sequenced in a study of shared clonotypes between healthy human individuals. The naive CD8 fraction comprised CD45RO-negative cells positively selected for CCR7 and excluded terminally differentiated effector memory CD45RA+ cells. The method was immunoSEQ multiplex PCR; TCRdb's version includes in-frame clones alone and lacks a portion of them. The sample lists hundreds of thousands of clones, approximately 96% occurring once. The specimen was naive CD8+ T cells sorted from blood. These receptors all come from a woman between 25 and 40 years old in good health.

V gene TRBV2 combines with J gene TRBJ1-4, with 7 bases matching TRBD1. The CDR3 contains 17 residues. From germline, CDR1 is SNHLY and CDR2 FYNNEI. V lost 8 bases, J lost 8 bases, and 20 bases stayed unmatched. The CDR3 loop is CASSWTGRGLMEEKLFF. Here the CDR3 DNA reads TGTGCCAGCTCCTGGACAGGAAGGGGTCTGATGGAGGAAAAACTGTTTTTT.

This rearrangement joins TRBV15 to TRBJ2-7, with D perhaps TRBD1 (5 bases). Per germline, CDR1 LNHNV and CDR2 YYDKDF (reference sequence). The V gene lost 0 bases and the J gene lost 2 bases, with 8 bases spanning the gap. This CDR3 contains 14 residues. CDR3 amino acids: CATSREDKTYEQYF. CDR3 bases: TGTGCCACCAGCAGAGAGGACAAAACCTACGAGCAGTACTTC.

The chain employs TRBV6-1 and TRBJ1-4; TRBD1 matches at 7 bases. The CDR3 has 15 amino acids. Germline-derived CDR1 and CDR2 are MNHNS and SASEGT. Trimming removed 4 bases from V and 7 bases from J; junction bases left unmatched: 9. The CDR3 coding sequence is TGTGCCAGCAGTGCGAGAGGGGGCGCTGCTGAAAAACTGTTTTTT. It yields the protein CASSARGGAAEKLFF.

The genes are TRBV29-1 and TRBJ2-7; the match to TRBD1 covers 9 bases. Germline lookup yields CDR1 SQVTM and CDR2 ANQGSEA. The trim removed 4 bases at V and 3 bases at J, leaving 4 bases unmatched. There are 13 residues in the CDR3. CDR3 nucleotide sequence: TGCAGCGTTGTGGGGACAGGGTTCTACGAGCAGTACTTC. This sequence encodes CSVVGTGFYEQYF.

This rearrangement joins TRBV6-1 to TRBJ2-7; D is unresolved. V was clipped by 4 bases and J by 2 bases, with 12 bases between them. There are 14 residues in the CDR3. CDR1 is MNHNS, CDR2 SASEGT, per germline. The CDR3 sequence is CASSGAGFPYEQYF. CDR3 sequence (DNA): TGTGCCAGCAGTGGGGCCGGGTTCCCCTACGAGCAGTACTTC.

This chain connects TRBV10-2 to TRBJ1-4; 8 bases align to TRBD1. The CDR3 extends over 15 amino acids. Germline CDR1 reads WSHSY; CDR2 reads SAAADI. The V segment lost 6 bases and the J segment 4 bases; nucleotides outside the gene matches: 7. The CDR3 is CASSPGTGLNEKLFF. The CDR3 DNA reads TGCGCCAGCAGCCCCGGGACAGGACTTAATGAAAAACTGTTTTTT.

CDR3: CASSVGLADIQETQYF. DNA of the CDR3: TGCGCCAGCAGCGTTGGACTAGCGGACATCCAAGAGACCCAGTACTTC. J is TRBJ2-5 and V is TRBV10-1; 10 bases are a match to TRBD2. The V gene end was trimmed by 6 bases and the J gene end by 1 base; junction bases not matched to a gene: 8. The CDR3 is 16 residues long. From germline, CDR1 is WNHNN and CDR2 SYGVQD (reference sequence).

A note on this clone: The sample holds other DNA sequences that translate to the same CDR3. The genes are TRBV9 and TRBJ1-1; 8 positions agree with TRBD1. V trimming: 2 bases; J trimming: 4 bases; junction bases outside the gene matches: 4. The CDR3 loop spans 14 amino acids. CDR1 is SGDLS and CDR2 is YYNGEE in the germline V gene. CDR3 DNA: TGTGCCAGCAGCGTCGGGGGGACAGGCACTGAAGCTTTCTTT. Protein sequence: CASSVGGTGTEAFF.

The V gene is TRBV28, the J gene TRBJ2-7; TRBD1 agrees at 8 bases. V shed 6 bases and J 1 base; nucleotides not matched to a gene: 11. This CDR3 has 16 residues. Germline lookup yields CDR1 MDHEN and CDR2 SYDVKM. The CDR3 DNA reads TGTGCCAGCAGCCCCACGTCCGGGACAGGATCCTACGAGCAGTACTTC. It translates to CASSPTSGTGSYEQYF.

This clone appeared a single time. The chain recombines TRBV7-6 with TRBJ2-7; D is possibly TRBD1 (6 bases). Germline V gene lookup returns CDR1 SGHVS and CDR2 FNYEAQ. CDR3 size: 18 residues. Trimming removed 3 bases from V and 3 bases from J, with 24 bases in between. The CDR3 is CASSFGPTWTEHIYEQYF. The CDR3 DNA sequence: TGTGCCAGCAGCTTCGGACCAACCTGGACAGAGCATATCTACGAGCAGTACTTC.

The chain couples TRBV7-8 to TRBJ2-7; 7 bases line up with TRBD2. Per germline, CDR1 SGHVS and CDR2 FQNEAQ. V lost 5 bases and J lost 2; bases outside the gene matches: 6. This CDR3 spans 14 amino acids. In DNA form, the CDR3 reads TGTGCCAGCAGCCCGCAAAGCGGGACCTACGAGCAGTACTTC. The encoded protein is CASSPQSGTYEQYF.

This clone occurred once. V usage is TRBV5-6 and J usage is TRBJ2-3, with 9 bases identical to TRBD2. Per the germline V gene, CDR1 is SGHDT and CDR2 is YYEEEE. CDR3 size: 15 residues. The V gene end was trimmed by 0 bases and the J gene end by 4 bases; junction bases not matched to a gene: 3. The CDR3 reads CASSLALAGPDTQYF. The CDR3 nucleotides read TGTGCCAGCAGCTTGGCGCTAGCGGGACCAGATACGCAGTATTTT. Full variable domain (rest looked up from reference TRBV5-6 and TRBJ2-3): DAGVTQSPTHLIKTRGQQVTLRCSPKSGHDTVSWYQQALGQGPQFIFQYYEEEERQRGNFPDRFSGHQFPNYSSELNVNALLLGDSALYLCASSLALAGPDTQYFGPGTRLTVL.

The chain is built from TRBV4-1 and TRBJ2-2; no firm D call. The CDR3 loop spans 15 amino acids. The V gene lost 1 base and the J gene lost 6 bases, with 12 bases spanning the gap. CDR1 MGHRA and CDR2 YSYEKL come from the germline V gene. As DNA, the CDR3 is TGCGCCAGCAGCCAAGTTGGGCCCGCACCCGGGGAGCTGTTTTTT. The encoded protein is CASSQVGPAPGELFF.

This rearrangement joins TRBV29-1 to TRBJ2-7, with TRBD2 identical over 7 bases. J lost 3 bases, V lost 7 bases, and 9 bases had no gene match. Germline V CDR1 and CDR2: SQVTM, ANQGSEA. CDR3 length: 13 residues. DNA for the CDR3: TGCAGCGCCACGGGGGGACTGCACTACGAGCAGTACTTC. This encodes CSATGGLHYEQYF.

This clone was observed once. The gene calls are TRBV4-2 and TRBJ2-1; 9 bases line up with TRBD2. The CDR3 loop spans 16 amino acids. In germline, CDR1 is LGHNA, CDR2 YNFKEQ. The V segment lost 1 base and the J segment 1 base; nucleotides outside the gene matches: 2. CDR3 amino acids: CASSQVGLASYNEQFF. The CDR3 coding sequence is TGTGCCAGCAGCCAAGTTGGACTAGCGTCCTACAATGAGCAGTTCTTC.

The chain joins TRBV10-1 to TRBJ2-1; TRBD2 aligns across 7 bases. CDR1 and CDR2 from the germline V gene are WNHNN and SYGVQD (reference sequence). V dropped 2 bases and J dropped 5; count of bases not matched to a gene: 12. CDR3 length equals 17 residues. CDR3 bases: TGCGCCAGCAGTGAGCGGGCGGGAGTAAGTCTGGACAATGAGCAGTTCTTC. This gives the protein CASSERAGVSLDNEQFF.

The chain has TRBV5-1 and TRBJ1-2, with 9 bases matching TRBD1. From germline, CDR1 is SGHRS and CDR2 YFSETQ. The J segment lost 3 bases and the V segment lost 3 bases, leaving 3 bases of the junction unmatched. The CDR3 is 14 amino acids. The CDR3 sequence is CASSSGQGHYGYTF. The CDR3 DNA follows: TGCGCCAGCAGCTCGGGACAGGGTCACTATGGCTACACCTTC.

The V call is TRBV28, the J call TRBJ2-5, with D perhaps TRBD2 (5 bases). In germline, CDR1 is MDHEN, CDR2 SYDVKM. CDR3 length equals 15 residues. V was clipped by 5 bases and J by 5 bases, with 18 bases between them. The CDR3 spells CASSQTGTWMETQYF. The CDR3 DNA reads as TGTGCCAGCAGTCAGACGGGAACGTGGATGGAGACCCAGTACTTC.

The table lists this clone with a few counts. Other DNA sequences in this specimen translate into the identical CDR3. The chain employs TRBV5-1 and TRBJ2-5; D perhaps matches TRBD2 (5 bases). V was pared by 2 bases and J by 2 bases, with 13 bases between. CDR1 SGHRS and CDR2 YFSETQ come from the germline V gene. This CDR3 comprises 15 residues. This chain's CDR3 is CASSLDGNQQETQYF. The DNA for the CDR3 is TGCGCCAGCAGCTTAGACGGGAACCAACAAGAGACCCAGTACTTC.

The chain is built from TRBV7-9 and TRBJ2-3; D gene ambiguous. This CDR3 comprises 14 residues. Germline V gene data show CDR1 as SEHNR and CDR2 as FQNEAQ (reference sequence). With 2 bases removed from V and 2 bases from J, the gap between germline ends came to 8 bases. CDR3 nucleotides: TGTGCCAGCAGCTTACTAAGCGCCACAGATACGCAGTATTTT. Translating gives CASSLLSATDTQYF.

The rearrangement joins TRBV2 to TRBJ2-7; TRBD1 matches at 7 bases. V trimming: 3 bases; J trimming: 2 bases; junction bases outside the gene matches: 4. Germline CDR1 is SNHLY and CDR2 is FYNNEI. The CDR3 consists of 14 residues. CDR3 sequence (DNA): TGTGCCAGCAGTGAGGGACAGTCTACCTACGAGCAGTACTTC. Translation gives CASSEGQSTYEQYF. Based on the CDR3 plus reference TRBV2 and TRBJ2-7, the full variable domain is EPEVTQTPSHQVTQMGQEVILRCVPISNHLYFYWYRQILGQKVEFLVSFYNNEISEKSEIFDDQFSVERPDGSNFTLKIRSTKLEDSAMYFCASSEGQSTYEQYFGPGTRLTVT.

V and J are TRBV27 and TRBJ1-1, with D maybe TRBD1 (6 bases). The V end was cut by 5 bases, the J end by 0 bases, with 13 bases between. CDR3 size: 15 residues. CDR1 is MNHEY and CDR2 is SMNVEV in the germline V gene (reference sequence). CDR3 protein: CASSPKDSLNTEAFF. The DNA of the CDR3 is TGTGCCAGCAGTCCCAAGGACAGCTTGAACACTGAAGCTTTCTTT.

This clone appeared once. The chain combines TRBV15 with TRBJ2-7; possibly TRBD2 for D (6 bases). V lost 0 bases and J 7 bases, leaving 13 bases between the germline ends. The V gene's germline CDR1 is LNHNV and CDR2 YYDKDF (reference sequence). CDR3 size: 14 residues. The CDR3 DNA reads as TGTGCCACCAGCAGAGATACCGACCGGGGGGAGCAGTACTTC. It is translated as CATSRDTDRGEQYF. The complete variable domain, with remaining parts taken from reference TRBV15 and TRBJ2-7, reads DAMVIQNPRYQVTQFGKPVTLSCSQTLNHNVMYWYQQKSSQAPKLLFHYYDKDFNNEADTPDNFQSRRPNTSFCFLDIRSPGLGDTAMYLCATSRDTDRGEQYFGPGTRLTVT.

The chain couples TRBV15 to TRBJ2-7; weak D call: TRBD1 (6 bases). V lost 1 base and J lost 3, with 13 bases in between. The CDR3 has 15 amino acids. Germline CDR1 is LNHNV and CDR2 is YYDKDF (reference sequence). The CDR3 protein is CATSRAGHESYEQYF. CDR3 bases: TGTGCCACCAGCAGAGCGGGACACGAAAGCTACGAGCAGTACTTC.

J is TRBJ2-5 and V is TRBV9; D might be TRBD2 (5 bases). This CDR3 is 16 amino acids long. The V gene's germline CDR1 is SGDLS and CDR2 YYNGEE. Between the trimmed V and J ends, which lost 0 bases and 2 bases, there was a span of 14 bases. In DNA, the CDR3 is TGTGCCAGCAGCGTAGAGAAGAACGGAGGACAAGAGACCCAGTACTTC. Protein product: CASSVEKNGGQETQYF.

The genes are TRBV9 and TRBJ1-2, with D possibly matching TRBD1 (5 bases). The CDR3 has 14 residues. The germline V and J ends were trimmed by 4 bases and 0 bases, with 10 bases remaining between them. From germline, CDR1 is SGDLS and CDR2 YYNGEE. The CDR3 DNA reads TGTGCCAGCAGCTTCGCAGGGACTAACTATGGCTACACCTTC. This codes for CASSFAGTNYGYTF.

This rearrangement joins TRBV13 to TRBJ1-1; D gene ambiguous. This CDR3 contains 14 residues. Germline loops: CDR1 PRHDT, CDR2 FYEKMQ (reference sequence). The V and J ends lost 3 bases and 6 bases respectively, with 14 bases between them. As DNA, the CDR3 is TGTGCCAGCAGCTTCGGTCCGGGGAGTTCTGAAGCTTTCTTT. Translated: CASSFGPGSSEAFF.

The rearrangement uses TRBV29-1 and TRBJ1-3, with no clear D. The V gene's germline CDR1 is SQVTM and CDR2 ANQGSEA. Trimming took 8 bases from V and 0 from J, leaving 14 bases between them. The CDR3 consists of 14 residues. CDR3 nucleotide sequence: TGCAGCACCATGGGAGCGGACTCTGGAAACACCATATATTTT. Its protein is CSTMGADSGNTIYF. The whole variable domain, remainder taken from reference TRBV29-1 and TRBJ1-3, is SAVISQKPSRDICQRGTSLTIQCQVDSQVTMMFWYRQQPGQSLTLIATANQGSEATYESGFVIDKFPISRPNLTFSTLTVSNMSPEDSSIYLCSTMGADSGNTIYFGEGSWLTVV.

This chain joins TRBV7-6 and TRBJ2-3, with a tentative D call TRBD2 (5 bases). Germline CDR1 SGHVS, CDR2 FNYEAQ. V shed 5 bases and J shed 3 bases, with 15 bases lying between them. The CDR3 extends over 15 amino acids. CDR3 in DNA: TGTGCCAGCAGCCCCGGGCCTCCGGGAACAGATACGCAGTATTTT. This gives the protein CASSPGPPGTDTQYF.

This chain uses TRBV7-9 with TRBJ1-6; D unclear. The CDR3 contains 12 residues. V was clipped by 7 bases and J by 10 bases, with 11 bases between them. CDR1 is SEHNR, CDR2 FQNEAQ, per germline (reference sequence). Here the CDR3 DNA reads TGTGCCAGCACATTCGGTGGGTCACCCCTCCACTTT. Protein: CASTFGGSPLHF.

This chain connects TRBV6-6 to TRBJ2-7; D unresolved. The CDR3 length is 13 residues. V gave up 6 bases and J gave up 3 bases, with 12 bases separating them. The V gene's germline CDR1 is MNHNY and CDR2 SVGAGI (reference sequence). DNA of the CDR3: TGTGCCAGCAGACCCGGGCCGAACTACGAGCAGTACTTC. Translation gives CASRPGPNYEQYF.

The chain recombines TRBV27 with TRBJ2-1; D might be TRBD1 or TRBD2, each matching 5 bases. With 2 bases removed from V and 6 bases from J, the gap between germline ends came to 11 bases. The germline CDR1 and CDR2 sequences are MNHEY and SMNVEV (reference sequence). The CDR3 is 14 residues long. CDR3 in amino acids: CASSLNGALNEQFF. As DNA, the CDR3 is TGTGCCAGCAGTTTAAACGGGGCACTCAATGAGCAGTTCTTC.